This paragraph covers one T cell receptor beta chain sequence. This sample is drawn from a study of T cells in Graves' hyperthyroidism and ophthalmopathy. The germline V gene has CDR1 LNHDA and CDR2 SQIVND (reference sequence). The trim removed 9 bases at V and 5 bases at J, leaving 10 bases unmatched. The CDR3 has 15 amino acids. There were TCR beta CDR3 regions amplified from RNA transcripts. Carried out on the TCR CDR3, a first-round RT-PCR used the HTBI primer set. MiXCR, run by TCRdb on the multiplex PCR reads, gives a single entry per CDR3 protein. The table has about 480,000 distinct CDR3 sequences, around 15% seen once.

The chain recombines TRBV19 with TRBJ2-7; 13 bases align to TRBD2. The sequenced sample was blood. This receptor was identified in a woman aged 18-29 years with Graves' hyperthyroidism. CDR3 nucleotides: TGTGCCAGCCGGAGCGGACTAGCGGGAGATCACGAGCAGTACTTC. Translating it yields CASRSGLAGDHEQYF.